This entry lists 5 T cell receptor beta chains sequenced from one sample in a study. Each CDR3 protein gets one entry after TCRdb re-called the RT-PCR reads with MiXCR. The sample holds more than 550,000 distinct CDR3 sequences, approximately 15% seen once. Material: memory CD4+ T cells from blood. The source of these receptors is a female donor in good health, serving as a healthy control.

This clonotype has only a few counts. The V and J genes are TRBV7-2 and TRBJ2-7; 9 positions agree with TRBD1. The CDR3 has 13 amino acids. Per the germline V gene, CDR1 is SGHTA and CDR2 is FQGNSA. The trim removed 4 bases at V and 6 bases at J, leaving 4 bases unmatched. CDR3 protein: CASSYGQGTEQYF. As DNA, the CDR3 is TGTGCCAGCAGCTACGGACAGGGGACCGAGCAGTACTTC.

This chain joins TRBV6-5 and TRBJ1-4; no clear D. The CDR3 extends over 15 amino acids. Germline CDR1 is MNHEY and CDR2 is SVGAGI. The ends were cut back, 0 bases at V and 7 bases at J, with 12 bases in the middle. The DNA of the CDR3 is TGTGCCAGCAGTTACTCAGTACGGTCGCGTGAAAAACTGTTTTTT. Its protein is CASSYSVRSREKLFF.

This clonotype was detected only a few times. The chain employs TRBV5-6 and TRBJ2-5; D remains unclear. Deletions cut 5 bases from V and 0 bases from J, with 8 bases between. Germline V gene sequence: CDR1 SGHDT, CDR2 YYEEEE. CDR3 length: 13 amino acids. CDR3: CASSSIHQETQYF. The CDR3 DNA is TGTGCCAGCAGTTCGATACACCAAGAGACCCAGTACTTC.

This clonotype has a handful of counts. V and J are TRBV5-1 and TRBJ1-1, with 7 bases fitting TRBD1. Germline CDR1 and CDR2: SGHRS and YFSETQ. The CDR3 consists of 17 residues. V shed 0 bases, J shed 0 bases, and the junction held 8 bases outside the gene matches. The CDR3: CASSLVQGVALNTEAFF. CDR3 in DNA: TGCGCCAGCAGCTTGGTTCAGGGGGTGGCTTTGAACACTGAAGCTTTCTTT.

This chain links TRBV5-1 with TRBJ2-1, with TRBD1 matching over 9 bases. The CDR3 length is 14 residues. Germline loops: CDR1 SGHRS, CDR2 YFSETQ. V gave up 4 bases and J gave up 8 bases; unmatched junction bases: 7. Written as DNA, the CDR3 is TGCGCCAGCAGCACTGGGACAGGGATGGATGAGCAGTTCTTC. Residues: CASSTGTGMDEQFF.